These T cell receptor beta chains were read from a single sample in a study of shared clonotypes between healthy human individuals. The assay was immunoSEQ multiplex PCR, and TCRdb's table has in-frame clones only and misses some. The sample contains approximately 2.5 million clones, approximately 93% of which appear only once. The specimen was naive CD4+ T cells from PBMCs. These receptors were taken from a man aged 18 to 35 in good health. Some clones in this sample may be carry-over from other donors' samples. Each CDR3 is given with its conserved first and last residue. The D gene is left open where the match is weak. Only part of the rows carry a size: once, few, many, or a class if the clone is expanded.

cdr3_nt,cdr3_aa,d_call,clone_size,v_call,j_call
TGTGCCAGCAGCACCCTTCTATGGGCAGTTAAGGAAGGAAACGAGCAGTACTTC,CASSTLLWAVKEGNEQYF,-,-,TRBV7-9,TRBJ2-7
TGTGCCAGTAGTGGGAGGGGACAGGGCACCGAGCAGTACTTC,CASSGRGQGTEQYF,TRBD1,-,TRBV19,TRBJ2-7
TGTGCCATCAGGGGAGAGGGGGATTCTAACTATGGCTACACCTTC,CAIRGEGDSNYGYTF,-,-,TRBV10-3,TRBJ1-2
TGCGCCAGCAGCTCCGGGCCCAAAGAGACCCAGTACTTC,CASSSGPKETQYF,-,-,TRBV5-1,TRBJ2-5
TGTGCCAGCAGTTCCGGGACGGTCCTAACCAAAAACATTCAGTACTTC,CASSSGTVLTKNIQYF,-,-,TRBV28,TRBJ2-4
TGTGCCAGCAGCAAGACCGGGCTAGCCCATGAGCAGTTCTTC,CASSKTGLAHEQFF,-,-,TRBV25-1,TRBJ2-1
TGTGCCAGCAGCTACAGAGTATTGGACCTTTCTCGGGGCTACACCTTC,CASSYRVLDLSRGYTF,-,-,TRBV6-5,TRBJ1-2
TGCGCCAGCAGCTTTGGCGTGCTTGGCTATGGCTACACCTTC,CASSFGVLGYGYTF,-,-,TRBV5-1,TRBJ1-2
TGTGCCAGCAGCCAAGATCTCAGGGGTCGGGACGGCTACACCTTC,CASSQDLRGRDGYTF,-,-,TRBV14,TRBJ1-2
TGCGCCAGCATGGGATCAAGGGCAACTGAAGCTTTCTTT,CASMGSRATEAFF,-,once,TRBV5-1,TRBJ1-1
TGTGCCAGCAGCTTGGCGGGACCCCCTTCCACAGATACGCAGTATTTT,CASSLAGPPSTDTQYF,-,-,TRBV7-2,TRBJ2-3
TGTGCCAGCAGCGTACTCAGGGAACCCACCTACAATGAGCAGTTCTTC,CASSVLREPTYNEQFF,-,-,TRBV9,TRBJ2-1
TGTGCCAGCAGCTACGCGACAGGAGCCAAAAACATTCAGTACTTC,CASSYATGAKNIQYF,-,-,TRBV5-5,TRBJ2-4
TGTGCCAGCAGCAGCACCGGGATCCAAGAGACCCAGTACTTC,CASSSTGIQETQYF,-,-,TRBV5-4,TRBJ2-5
TGTGCCAGCAGCTTTGATAGCGGGAGAATCTTCTCCGAGCAGTACTTC,CASSFDSGRIFSEQYF,TRBD2,-,TRBV11-2,TRBJ2-7
TGTGCCAGCAGTGAGAGCCCAGGGCGATCGACCTACGAGCAGTACTTC,CASSESPGRSTYEQYF,-,-,TRBV25-1,TRBJ2-7
TGTGCCAGCAGCTTGACTCCCACTGAAGCTTTCTTT,CASSLTPTEAFF,-,few,TRBV5-4,TRBJ1-1
TGCGCCAGCAGCTCCCTGGAGAGGGTCGGGCGTGAGCAGTTCTTC,CASSSLERVGREQFF,-,once,TRBV5-1,TRBJ2-1
TGTGCCAGCAGTTACTCTGGGGGCCGGGAAGCTTTCTTT,CASSYSGGREAFF,-,-,TRBV6-5,TRBJ1-1